This TCR beta chain derives from a study of blood T cell repertoires in COVID-19. At the level of the study: Samples came from the United States, Italy and Spain, spanning acute and convalescent COVID-19.

Authors' analysis steps: Reference gene primer amplification yielded estimated nucleated cell counts. Profiled with immunoSEQ multiplex PCR; TCRdb holds only in-frame clones, not every one. Clone size and the V and J calls come from that table; the DNA yielded D and trimming. The repertoire has approximately 73,000 clones, roughly nine tenths of them found once; the top ten carry roughly 9.6%. Germline-derived CDR1 and CDR2 are SGHRS and YFSETQ. The length of the CDR3 is 16 residues. Deletions cut 4 bases from V and 6 bases from J, with 20 bases between. What was sequenced was peripheral blood. The sequence was collected from a man aged 80 or over with acute or convalescent COVID-19. The chain is built from TRBV5-1 and TRBJ2-1, with a possible D match to TRBD2 (5 bases). CDR3 DNA sequence: TGCGCCAGCAGCCTAGTCCCTACCCCTACTAGCAATGAGCAGTTCTTC. Translation: CASSLVPTPTSNEQFF.